The clone carrying this T cell receptor (beta chain) was found a few times. The sample is drawn from a study of blood T cells in healthy people across ages. The CDR3 is made up of 17 amino acids. V was clipped by 6 bases and J by 4 bases; unmatched bases: 12. Germline assignment: CDR1 MDHEN and CDR2 SYDVKM. PCR was performed a second time for about 7 to 11 cycles using a sample-barcoded 5' primer and a J-beta primer mix. Each CDR3 protein gets one entry after TCRdb re-called the 5' RACE reads with MiXCR. The data show approximately 1,700,000 distinct CDR3 sequences, with more than 35% seen just once and 23% held by the top ten.

V usage is TRBV28 and J usage is TRBJ1-5; the match to TRBD1 covers 10 bases. Sequencing input: blood. This clonotype was obtained from a human donor in good health. CDR3 protein: CASSHLGTGVTNQPQHF. CDR3 bases: TGTGCCAGCAGCCACCTTGGGACAGGGGTTACTAATCAGCCCCAGCATTTT.